These 17 T cell receptor beta chains share one sample of origin, sequenced in a study of shared clonotypes between healthy human individuals. The protocol was immunoSEQ multiplex PCR, while the TCRdb copy is restricted to in-frame clones and leaves out a portion. This repertoire shows about 600,000 clones, less than 98% found once; its top ten account for around 0.06%. The sample comprised naive CD4+ T cells sorted from blood. Specified subset: CD45RA+ positively selected. The receptors here all came from a woman aged 25 to 39 in good health.

V gene TRBV28 combines with J gene TRBJ1-2, with D perhaps TRBD1 (5 bases). Trimming took off 5 bases at V and 2 bases at J, with 12 bases between the two ends. This CDR3 has 14 residues. Germline-derived CDR1 and CDR2 are MDHEN and SYDVKM. The CDR3 region is CASSTTGSNYGYTF. The CDR3 DNA sequence: TGTGCCAGCAGTACCACAGGATCCAACTATGGCTACACCTTC.

This chain connects TRBV9 to TRBJ2-7; 8 bases agree with TRBD1. The CDR3 extends over 15 amino acids. With 3 bases clipped from V and 0 bases from J, the junction kept 5 bases outside the gene matches. The germline V gene encodes CDR1 SGDLS and CDR2 YYNGEE. CDR3 protein: CASSEGTGTSYEQYF. CDR3 nucleotide sequence: TGTGCCAGCAGCGAGGGGACAGGTACCTCCTACGAGCAGTACTTC.

The chain couples TRBV20-1 to TRBJ2-1; D remains unclear. Between the trimmed V and J ends, which lost 6 bases and 7 bases, there was a span of 10 bases. The CDR3 covers 11 residues. Germline CDR1 reads DFQATT; CDR2 reads SNEGSKA (reference sequence). The CDR3 reads CSAPTPNEQFF. The CDR3 nucleotides read TGCAGTGCGCCGACCCCGAATGAGCAGTTCTTC.

CDR3 region: CASSERGLVFYEQYF. CDR3 bases: TGTGCCAGCAGTGAACGGGGACTAGTTTTTTACGAGCAGTACTTC. V is TRBV2 and J is TRBJ2-7; 8 bases are a match to TRBD2. The germline V gene encodes CDR1 SNHLY and CDR2 FYNNEI. The CDR3 is made up of 15 amino acids. The ends lost 2 bases at V and 4 bases at J; junction bases unmatched: 7.

The V call is TRBV9, the J call TRBJ1-3; a weak D match, TRBD1 (5 bases). V lost 0 bases to trimming and J lost 4 bases, with 11 bases between them. Germline V CDR1 and CDR2: SGDLS, YYNGEE. The CDR3 loop spans 15 amino acids. The CDR3 DNA sequence: TGTGCCAGCAGCGTAGATGGGGGTGAGGGAAACACCATATATTTT. Its translation: CASSVDGGEGNTIYF.

The chain links TRBV10-2 to TRBJ2-1, with D tentatively TRBD2 (5 bases). Per the germline V gene, CDR1 is WSHSY and CDR2 is SAAADI. The CDR3 covers 12 residues. V was clipped by 8 bases and J by 8 bases, with 13 bases between them. CDR3 residues: CASSKTGDEQFF. CDR3 bases: TGCGCCAGCTCCAAGACCGGGGATGAGCAGTTCTTC.

The chain uses TRBV30 and TRBJ1-6; D not resolved. Trimming left V 2 bases short and J 7 bases short, with 12 bases between. CDR1 and CDR2 from the germline V gene are GTSNPN and SVGIG (reference sequence). CDR3 size: 14 residues. In DNA form, the CDR3 reads TGTGCCTGGAGTCACACGGAGTACAATTCACCCCTCCACTTT. Translation: CAWSHTEYNSPLHF.

The CDR3 region is CSVEQGHYEQYF. CDR3 DNA sequence: TGCAGCGTTGAACAGGGCCACTACGAGCAGTACTTC. The gene calls are TRBV29-1 and TRBJ2-7; tentative D call: TRBD1 (5 bases). CDR1 and CDR2 from the germline V gene are SQVTM and ANQGSEA. The CDR3 consists of 12 residues. Trimming took 2 bases from V and 3 from J, leaving 8 bases between them.

This rearrangement joins TRBV28 to TRBJ1-4; the D gene is possibly TRBD1 (5 bases). Trimming took off 6 bases at V and 9 bases at J, with 20 bases between the two ends. Germline CDR1 and CDR2: MDHEN and SYDVKM. CDR3 length: 15 amino acids. The CDR3 spells CASRDTGKRGQKLFF. The CDR3 nucleotides read TGTGCCAGCAGAGATACCGGGAAAAGGGGTCAAAAACTGTTTTTT.

The chain is built from TRBV10-1 and TRBJ2-2, with D uncertain. The germline V gene has CDR1 WNHNN and CDR2 SYGVQD (reference sequence). The germline V and J ends were trimmed by 6 bases and 3 bases, with 8 bases remaining between them. The CDR3 extends over 13 amino acids. The DNA for the CDR3 is TGCGCCAGCAGGGCTCTCGACACCGGGGAGCTGTTTTTT. Its translation: CASRALDTGELFF.

CDR3 DNA: TGTGCCAGCAGTTTAGGCCAGCCAGATGGCTACACCTTC. It is translated as CASSLGQPDGYTF. The chain recombines TRBV28 with TRBJ1-2, with no clear D. V was clipped by 2 bases and J by 6 bases, with 10 bases between them. Germline-derived CDR1 and CDR2 are MDHEN and SYDVKM. This CDR3 contains 13 residues.

The chain employs TRBV28 and TRBJ2-1; 7 nucleotides line up with TRBD2. V shed 3 bases, J shed 8 bases, and the junction held 4 bases outside the gene matches. CDR3 length: 13 residues. CDR1 and CDR2 from the germline V gene are MDHEN and SYDVKM. CDR3 DNA sequence: TGTGCCAGCAGTTTGGGCGGGAGCTATGAGCAGTTCTTC. It translates to CASSLGGSYEQFF. Looking up the rest from reference TRBV28 and TRBJ2-1 gives the full variable domain: DVKVTQSSRYLVKRTGEKVFLECVQDMDHENMFWYRQDPGLGLRLIYFSYDVKMKEKGDIPEGYSVSREKKERFSLILESASTNQTSMYLCASSLGGSYEQFFGPGTRLTVL.

The CDR3 loop is CASTLEGGGFYGNQPQHF. In DNA form, the CDR3 reads TGTGCCAGTACCCTAGAGGGAGGAGGGTTTTACGGCAATCAGCCCCAGCATTTT. The chain is built from TRBV19 and TRBJ1-5, with D unclear. Germline assignment: CDR1 LNHDA and CDR2 SQIVND (reference sequence). The CDR3 has 18 residues. The V end lost 7 bases, the J end lost 2 bases, and 24 bases lay between the germline ends.

The V call is TRBV10-1, the J call TRBJ2-5; no firm D call. The germline V and J ends were trimmed by 3 bases and 5 bases, with 13 bases remaining between them. This CDR3 is built from 14 residues. CDR1 is WNHNN, CDR2 SYGVQD, per germline (reference sequence). CDR3: CASSDSGTVETQYF. The CDR3 bases are TGCGCCAGCAGTGATTCGGGTACTGTGGAGACCCAGTACTTC.

J is TRBJ1-2 and V is TRBV19; weak D call: TRBD1 (6 bases). CDR1 and CDR2 from the germline V gene are LNHDA and SQIVND (reference sequence). The CDR3 is 16 residues long. Trimming took 0 bases from V and 0 from J, leaving 11 bases between them. The CDR3 spells CASSIDQGIANYGYTF. CDR3 in DNA: TGTGCCAGTAGTATAGACCAGGGGATAGCTAACTATGGCTACACCTTC. The whole variable domain, remainder taken from reference TRBV19 and TRBJ1-2, is DGGITQSPKYLFRKEGQNVTLSCEQNLNHDAMYWYRQDPGQGLRLIYYSQIVNDFQKGDIAEGYSVSREKKESFPLTVTSAQKNPTAFYLCASSIDQGIANYGYTFGSGTRLTVV.

The sample holds one count of this clone. This rearrangement joins TRBV7-2 to TRBJ2-5; 10 nucleotides match TRBD2. This CDR3 has 14 residues. Germline V gives CDR1 SGHTA, CDR2 FQGNSA. The ends lost 6 bases at V and 5 bases at J; junction bases unmatched: 6. The CDR3 nucleotides are TGTGCCAGCAGGAGCCTAGCGGGAGTTGAGACCCAGTACTTC. Protein sequence: CASRSLAGVETQYF.

The V call is TRBV5-1, the J call TRBJ2-5; weak D call: TRBD2 (5 bases). The CDR3 contains 13 residues. CDR1 is SGHRS, CDR2 YFSETQ, per germline. V lost 4 bases and J 4 bases, leaving 11 bases between the germline ends. This chain's CDR3 is CASSPNAGETQYF. The CDR3 DNA reads as TGCGCCAGCAGCCCCAATGCGGGAGAGACCCAGTACTTC.